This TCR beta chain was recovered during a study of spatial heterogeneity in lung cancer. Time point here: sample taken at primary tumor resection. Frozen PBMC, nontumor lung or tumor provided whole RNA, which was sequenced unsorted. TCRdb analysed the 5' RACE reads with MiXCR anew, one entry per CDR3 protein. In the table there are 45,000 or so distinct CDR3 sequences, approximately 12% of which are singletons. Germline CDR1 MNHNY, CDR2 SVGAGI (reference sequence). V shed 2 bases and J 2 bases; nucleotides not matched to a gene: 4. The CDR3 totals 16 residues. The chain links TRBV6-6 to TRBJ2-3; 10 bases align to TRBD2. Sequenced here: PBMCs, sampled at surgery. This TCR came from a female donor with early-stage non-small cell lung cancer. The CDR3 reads CASSYGSGGTTDTQYF. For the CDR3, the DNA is TGTGCCAGCAGTTACGGTAGCGGGGGGACCACAGATACGCAGTATTTT.